This note documents a single TCR beta chain sequence. This CDR3 contains 18 residues. CDR1 and CDR2 (germline): GTSNPN, SVGIG (reference sequence). V was clipped by 0 bases and J by 2 bases; unmatched bases: 9. The PCR used 60 Vbeta and 13 Jbeta primers. The repertoire was sequenced with immunoSEQ multiplex PCR; TCRdb's copy has only in-frame clones and lacks some. The sample contains more than 80,000 clones, 60% to 85% of which appear only once. This entry belongs to a study of cytomegalovirus exposure and HLA in healthy donors. The sequencing sample was made of PBMCs. The sequence was collected from a man between 18 and 29 years old in good health and CMV-seropositive. The chain is built from TRBV30 and TRBJ2-5; 13 nucleotides match TRBD2. The chain's CDR3 is CAWSVPRLAGGGQETQYF. The CDR3, as DNA: TGTGCCTGGAGTGTCCCTAGACTAGCGGGAGGTGGACAAGAGACCCAGTACTTC.